The T cell receptor (beta chain) described here comes from a study of T cell repertoires in cytomegalovirus infection. The ends lost 5 bases at V and 3 bases at J; junction bases unmatched: 7. The CDR3 loop spans 15 amino acids. CDR1 is SGHTA and CDR2 is FQGNSA in the germline V gene. MiXCR, applied by TCRdb to the reads, yields one record per CDR3 protein. In the table there are some 400,000 distinct CDR3 sequences, approximately 31% of which are singletons. This clonotype was recorded at least ten times. This clonotype originated in a human donor in good health (CMV status not recorded). Some clones in this sample may be carry-over from other donors' samples. The V gene is TRBV7-2, the J gene TRBJ1-2; 9 bases are shared with TRBD1. The specimen was PBMCs. Written as DNA, the CDR3 is TGTGCCAGCAGCCCCCGGACAGGGGAGGACTATGGCTACACCTTC. Protein product: CASSPRTGEDYGYTF.